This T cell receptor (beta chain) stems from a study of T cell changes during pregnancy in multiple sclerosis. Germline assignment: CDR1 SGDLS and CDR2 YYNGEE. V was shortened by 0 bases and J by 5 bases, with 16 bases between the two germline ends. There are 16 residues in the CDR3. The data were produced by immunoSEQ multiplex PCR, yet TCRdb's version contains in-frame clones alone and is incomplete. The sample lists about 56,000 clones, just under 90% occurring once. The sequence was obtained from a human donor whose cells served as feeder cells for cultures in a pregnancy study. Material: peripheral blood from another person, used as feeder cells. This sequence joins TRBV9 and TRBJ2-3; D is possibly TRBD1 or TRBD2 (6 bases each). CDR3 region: CASSVGATRGEDTQYF. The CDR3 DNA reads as TGTGCCAGCAGCGTAGGGGCAACTAGGGGGGAAGATACGCAGTATTTT.